The 13 T cell receptor beta chains given below trace back to one sample, sequenced in a study of blood T cells in healthy people across ages. For the second PCR, which ran for about 7 to 11 cycles, a sample-barcoded 5' primer and a J-beta primer mix were used. TCRdb reprocessed the 5' RACE reads with MiXCR, giving one entry per CDR3 protein. The sample lists more than 700,000 distinct CDR3 sequences; 53% were seen once. Material: blood. Source of these receptors: a man older than 75 in good health.

This clonotype was observed many times. A much larger clone differs by one base, so this may be a read error. The rearrangement uses TRBV7-3 and TRBJ2-4, with TRBD1 identical over 10 bases. This CDR3 is built from 13 residues. V was clipped by 5 bases and J by 13 bases; unmatched bases: 8. CDR1 is SGHTA and CDR2 is FQGTGA in the germline V gene. The CDR3 here is CASSRTGGKEQYF. In DNA form, the CDR3 reads TGTGCCAGCAGCCGGACAGGGGGAAAGGAGCAGTACTTC.

This clonotype was observed a few times. The chain couples TRBV28 to TRBJ1-2; D gene uncertain. Germline lookup yields CDR1 MDHEN and CDR2 SYDVKM. The V end was cut by 6 bases, the J end by 5 bases, with 7 bases between. CDR3 length: 11 residues. DNA of the CDR3: TGTGCCAGCAGCCGACCATATGGCTACACCTTC. Protein product: CASSRPYGYTF.

The chain uses TRBV3-1 and TRBJ2-5; D call uncertain. The end of the DNA fits TRBJ2-7 better, so the J call may be wrong. The CDR3 spans 14 residues. The germline CDR1 and CDR2 sequences are LGHDT and YNNKEL (reference sequence). The DNA for the CDR3 is TGTGCCAGCAGCCAAGGTCATGGTACCTACGAGCAGTACTTC. Translation: CASSQGHGTYEQYF.

This clonotype has just a few counts. CDR3 sequence reads: CASNLIGRAGYTF. For the CDR3, the DNA is TGTGCCAGCAACCTAATCGGGAGGGCCGGCTACACCTTC. The chain joins TRBV9 to TRBJ1-2; D is unclear. The CDR3 spans 13 residues. Looked up from germline, CDR1 is SGDLS and CDR2 is YYNGEE. With 6 bases removed from V and 8 bases from J, the gap between germline ends came to 17 bases.

In its sample, this clonotype was seen a few times. The gene calls are TRBV7-2 and TRBJ2-7; 7 positions agree with TRBD2. Germline-derived CDR1 and CDR2 are SGHTA and FQGNSA. The CDR3 consists of 12 residues. The V gene end was trimmed by 7 bases and the J gene end by 2 bases; junction bases not matched to a gene: 2. Written as DNA, the CDR3 is TGTGCCAGCATGGCGGGAGCCTACGAGCAGTACTTC. Residues: CASMAGAYEQYF.

This chain links TRBV25-1 with TRBJ1-1; no clear D. Germline V gene lookup returns CDR1 MGHDK and CDR2 SYGVNS. V lost 6 bases and J lost 0, with 11 bases in between. The CDR3 has 14 amino acids. The CDR3 loop is CASRDYGLNTEAFF. The CDR3, as DNA: TGTGCCAGCAGAGACTATGGCCTGAACACTGAAGCTTTCTTT. Combining the CDR3 with reference TRBV25-1 and TRBJ1-1 gives the whole variable domain EADIYQTPRYLVIGTGKKITLECSQTMGHDKMYWYQQDPGMELHLIHYSYGVNSTEKGDLSSESTVSRIRTEHFPLTLESARPSHTSQYLCASRDYGLNTEAFFGQGTRLTVV.

The chain carries TRBV10-3 and TRBJ2-1, with 10 bases lining up with TRBD2. V lost 6 bases and J lost 0; bases outside the gene matches: 2. Germline V gene lookup returns CDR1 ENHRY and CDR2 SYGVKD. This CDR3 spans 15 amino acids. The CDR3 DNA is TGTGCCATCAGCCGGACTAGCGGCTCCTACAATGAGCAGTTCTTC. Translation gives CAISRTSGSYNEQFF.

The rearrangement links TRBV6-1 to TRBJ2-5; D is unresolved. The J call may be mistaken, given a closer DNA end match to TRBJ2-7. CDR1 is MNHNS, CDR2 SASEGT, per germline. The CDR3 has 14 amino acids. CDR3 amino acids: CASTAEFLSYEQYF. The CDR3 DNA reads TGTGCCAGCACCGCGGAGTTTCTTTCCTACGAGCAGTACTTC.

The gene calls are TRBV28 and TRBJ2-1; 11 nucleotides agree with TRBD2. J gave up 7 bases and V 3 bases, and 8 bases lay outside the gene matches. Germline values: CDR1 MDHEN, CDR2 SYDVKM. This CDR3 contains 16 residues. This CDR3 is CASSFLTSGIVNEQFF. The CDR3 DNA reads as TGTGCCAGCAGTTTTTTGACTAGCGGGATTGTTAATGAGCAGTTCTTC. The full variable domain, its missing parts supplied by reference TRBV28 and TRBJ2-1, is DVKVTQSSRYLVKRTGEKVFLECVQDMDHENMFWYRQDPGLGLRLIYFSYDVKMKEKGDIPEGYSVSREKKERFSLILESASTNQTSMYLCASSFLTSGIVNEQFFGPGTRLTVL.

About this clonotype: The junction departs from germline at one end; a sequencing error may be responsible. This sequence joins TRBV6-5 and TRBJ1-1; D possibly corresponds to TRBD1 (5 bases). CDR3 length equals 14 residues. In germline, CDR1 is MNHEY, CDR2 SVGAGI. CDR3 sequence (DNA): TGCGCCAGCAGTTCCAGTAATAGGGGCACTGAAGCTTTCTTT. This gives the protein CASSSSNRGTEAFF.

The chain couples TRBV12-3 or TRBV12-4 to TRBJ2-1, with TRBD2 identical over 9 bases. The length of the CDR3 is 14 residues. V gave up 3 bases and J gave up 9 bases; unmatched junction bases: 6. The CDR3 coding sequence is TGTGCCAGCAGTTTCTCGCGGGAGGGTCGTGAGCAGTTCTTC. This translates into CASSFSREGREQFF.

The CDR3: CASSVIAGAAEQYF. In DNA, the CDR3 is TGTGCCAGCAGTGTAATAGCGGGAGCGGCCGAGCAGTACTTC. The chain recombines TRBV28 with TRBJ2-5; 9 nucleotides line up with TRBD2. The last part of the DNA fits TRBJ2-7 better; the J call may be wrong. CDR1 is MDHEN, CDR2 SYDVKM, per germline. The CDR3 totals 14 residues.

In its sample, this clonotype was seen a few times. This chain joins TRBV12-3 or TRBV12-4 and TRBJ2-5; 9 bases are a match to TRBD2. The CDR3 is made up of 14 amino acids. With 6 bases clipped from V and 4 bases from J, the junction kept 6 bases outside the gene matches. The CDR3 DNA sequence: TGTGCCAGCAGATCTAGCGGGAAGGGAGAGACCCAGTACTTC. Protein product: CASRSSGKGETQYF.